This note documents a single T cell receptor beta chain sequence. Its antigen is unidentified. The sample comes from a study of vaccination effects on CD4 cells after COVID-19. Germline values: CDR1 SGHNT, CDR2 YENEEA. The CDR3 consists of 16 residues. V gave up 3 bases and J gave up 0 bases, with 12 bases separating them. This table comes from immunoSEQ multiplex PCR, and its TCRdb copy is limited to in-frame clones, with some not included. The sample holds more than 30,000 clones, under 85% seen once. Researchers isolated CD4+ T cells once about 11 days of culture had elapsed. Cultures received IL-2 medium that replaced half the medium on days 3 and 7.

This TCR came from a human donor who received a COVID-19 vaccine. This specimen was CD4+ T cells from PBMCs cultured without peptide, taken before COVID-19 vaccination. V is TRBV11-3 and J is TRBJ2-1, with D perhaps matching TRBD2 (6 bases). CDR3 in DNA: TGTGCCAGCAGCTTGGAGGGGTCTTACTCCTACAATGAGCAGTTCTTC. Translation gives CASSLEGSYSYNEQFF.